A selection of T cell receptor beta chains follows, all from one sample in a study of blood T cell repertoires in COVID-19. Clones were read by immunoSEQ multiplex PCR, and TCRdb kept only the in-frame ones, dropping some. The repertoire holds some 130,000 clones, 55% to 75% seen once, with under 2.5% in the top ten. The sequenced sample was peripheral blood. These receptors came from a woman between 65 and 79 years old with acute or convalescent COVID-19. Both conserved end residues are part of each CDR3. D genes are given only for firm matches. Clone size is stated in some rows and not others, as once, few, many or a class when expanded.

>TRBV7-2|15|NA|TRBJ2-3|TRBD2
TGTGCCAGCAACCCTAGCGGGGGGTTCACAGATACGCAGTATTTT
CASNPSGGFTDTQYF
>TRBV28|14|NA|TRBJ2-1|TRBD1
TGTGCCAGCATCAGACAGGGGGGTTACAATGAGCAGTTCTTC
CASIRQGGYNEQFF
>TRBV6-5|15|NA|TRBJ2-5|TRBD2
TGTGCCAGCAGGGGGGGGACTAGCGGTCAAGAGACCCAGTACTTC
CASRGGTSGQETQYF
>TRBV5-1|13|NA|TRBJ2-3|NA
TGCGCCAGCAGCCTGGCGGGCACAGATACGCAGTATTTT
CASSLAGTDTQYF
>TRBV27|17|NA|TRBJ2-5|TRBD2
TGTGCCAGCAGTTGGGTAGCGGGAGGCTTAGGACGAGAGACCCAGTACTTC
CASSWVAGGLGRETQYF
>TRBV9|14|NA|TRBJ2-3|NA
TGTGCCAGCAGCTTAACACCTCGGAGGGATACGCAGTATTTT
CASSLTPRRDTQYF
>TRBV5-4|16|NA|TRBJ2-7|TRBD2
TGTGCCAGCAGCCGCCGACTAGCGGGGGGGCAGCAGGAGCAGTACTTC
CASSRRLAGGQQEQYF
>TRBV5-1|19|NA|TRBJ2-2|TRBD2
TGCGCCAGCAGCTTGGTGCTCCTAGCGGGACGCGCGAACACCGGGGAGCTGTTTTTT
CASSLVLLAGRANTGELFF
>TRBV6-5|13|few|TRBJ1-5|NA
TGTGCCAGCAGTCCAAATCGCAATCAGCCCCAGCATTTT
CASSPNRNQPQHF
>TRBV9|13|NA|TRBJ2-2|NA
TGTGCCAGCAGCGTAGACACGGGCGGGGAGCTGTTTTTT
CASSVDTGGELFF
>TRBV7-9|13|NA|TRBJ2-5|NA
TGTGCCAGCAGCTCGGGGGTGGGGCCTAGCAGAGACTTC
CASSSGVGPSRDF
>TRBV12-5|15|NA|TRBJ2-1|TRBD2
TGTGCTAGTGGTTTTCTAGCGGGAGGTTACAATGAGCAGTTCTTC
CASGFLAGGYNEQFF
>TRBV7-3|19|NA|TRBJ2-1|TRBD2
TGTGCCAGCAGCTCCGGTAGGACTAGCGGGCGGAGCTCCTACAATGAGCAGTTCTTC
CASSSGRTSGRSSYNEQFF
>TRBV7-8|11|few|TRBJ2-5|NA
TGTGCCAGCAGCTTAAGGGGTTCACAGTACTTC
CASSLRGSQYF
>TRBV11-2|16|NA|TRBJ2-3|TRBD2
TGTGCCAGCAGTCCGGCTAGCGGGATGAACACAGATACGCAGTATTTT
CASSPASGMNTDTQYF
>TRBV2|14|NA|TRBJ1-5|NA
TGTGCCAGCAGCGGTTATTATAGCAATCAGCCCCAGCATTTT
CASSGYYSNQPQHF
>TRBV7-3|13|NA|TRBJ1-1|NA
TGTGCCAGCAGCTTAACCCCTCTGACTGAAGCTTTCTTT
CASSLTPLTEAFF
>TRBV7-2|13|NA|TRBJ2-5|NA
TGTGCCAGCAGCTTGACTGTCGGTGAGACCCAGTACTTC
CASSLTVGETQYF
>TRBV5-1|14|few|TRBJ1-2|NA
TGCGCCAGCAGCTTGGTACCAGGGAAGTATGGCTACACCTTC
CASSLVPGKYGYTF
>TRBV3-1/TRBV3-2|11|once|TRBJ1-4|NA
TGTGCCAGCAGCCAAGGAGGGCAACTGTTTTTT
CASSQGGQLFF
>TRBV6-1|15|NA|TRBJ1-5|NA
TGTGCCAGCAGTGAATGGAGGGACGGCAATCAGCCCCAGCATTTT
CASSEWRDGNQPQHF
>TRBV15|12|NA|TRBJ2-5|NA
TGTGCCGCGAGGAAGGGGGAGGAGACCCAGTACTTC
CAARKGEETQYF
>TRBV2|12|NA|TRBJ1-2|TRBD1
TGTGCCAGCAAAACAGGGGATGACGGCTACACCTTC
CASKTGDDGYTF
>TRBV28|16|NA|TRBJ2-7|NA
TGTGCCAGCAGTGCCCCCGGGAGCCCTAAGTCCTACGAGCAGTACTTC
CASSAPGSPKSYEQYF
>TRBV30|16|NA|TRBJ1-1|TRBD1
TGTGCCTGCTTTGCCCGGGACAGGTGGTTCGACACTGAAGCTTTCTTT
CACFARDRWFDTEAFF
>TRBV7-9|13|NA|TRBJ2-3|NA
TGTGCCAGCAGCTTACATAGCACAGATACGCAGTATTTT
CASSLHSTDTQYF